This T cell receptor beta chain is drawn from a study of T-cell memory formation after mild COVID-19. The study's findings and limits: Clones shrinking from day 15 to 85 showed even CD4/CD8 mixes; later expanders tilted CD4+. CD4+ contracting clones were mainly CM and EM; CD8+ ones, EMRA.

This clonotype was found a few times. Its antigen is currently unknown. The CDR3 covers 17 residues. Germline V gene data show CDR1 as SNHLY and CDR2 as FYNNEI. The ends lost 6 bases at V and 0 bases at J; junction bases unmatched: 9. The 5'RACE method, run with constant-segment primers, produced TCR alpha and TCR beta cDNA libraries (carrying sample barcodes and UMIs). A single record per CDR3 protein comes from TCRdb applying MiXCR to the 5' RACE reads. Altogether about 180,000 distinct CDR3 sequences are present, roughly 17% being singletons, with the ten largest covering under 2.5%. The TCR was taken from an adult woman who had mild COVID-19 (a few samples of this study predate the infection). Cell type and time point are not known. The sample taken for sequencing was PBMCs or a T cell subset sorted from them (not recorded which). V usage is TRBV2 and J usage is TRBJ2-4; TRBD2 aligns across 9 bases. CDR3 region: CASRGGLAGRAKNIQYF. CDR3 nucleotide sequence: TGTGCCAGCAGGGGAGGGCTAGCGGGGAGAGCCAAAAACATTCAGTACTTC.